This T cell receptor beta chain was captured by sequencing in a study of T cell repertoires in cytomegalovirus infection (dated by TCRdb to the late 2010s). Background for the entire study: The peptide stimulations were aimed at well-studied HLA-B-restricted epitopes as well as recently identified HLA-C-restricted CMV epitopes, whose presentation resists viral immunomodulation. Because public TCR beta signatures pointed to carriage of CMV infection together with the matching HLA type, the HLA type of each donor mattered for the analysis. Study-wide conclusions, independent of this receptor: Cumulative frequency of public TCR beta family members discriminated carriers of CMV infection plus the relevant HLA type in this cohort and an independent approximately 400-donor cohort. The ex vivo response was dominated by HLA-C-restricted CMV-specific TCR beta clonotypes, and the single most frequent clonotype in two of eight donors was supplied by these HLA-C-restricted clonotypes.

What this sample's treatment or condition label stands for: in vitro stimulation with specific CMV peptide epitopes to enrich CMV-specific T cells. On this clonotype itself: Its antigen is not yet known. Base-call qualities are not available, and no considerably larger clone is one nucleotide away.

Sequencing relied on an Illumina HiSeq 1500. The public sequencing data were trimmed at Q25 with fastp and processed into clonotypes with MiXCR by TCRdb, which kept only in-frame beta chains. One record per CDR3 amino acid sequence lists the most common genes and DNA. The sample table contains hundreds of thousands of distinct CDR3 sequences; only one count was recorded for about 33% of them. About a sixth of the sample is held by the ten biggest clonotypes. This TCR was recovered from a human donor in good health (CMV status not recorded). Some clones in this sample may be carry-over from other donors' samples. The sample here was cultured PBMCs, taken from culture after CMV antigen stimulation.

The CDR3 region reads CASSLFVTGGPVGREQFF. The sequenced DNA: TGTGCCAGCAGCTTGTTCGTGACGGGAGGACCCGTTGGGAGAGAGCAGTTCTTC. The rearrangement joined TRBV5-6 to TRBJ2-1; 7 central nucleotides agree with TRBD2. CDR1 and CDR2 were assigned from the germline V gene as SGHDT and YYEEEE. The CDR3 goes from the cysteine to the phenylalanine over 18 residues. Only the CDR3 portion is preserved as DNA: 54 bases, with reading frame beginning at the first base. At the junction V is shortened by 1 base and J by 10 bases; bases outside the gene matches: 20.